What follows are 28 T cell receptor beta chains derived from one specimen sequenced in a study of cytomegalovirus exposure and HLA in healthy donors. Data came from immunoSEQ multiplex PCR; TCRdb stores just in-frame clones and leaves some out. Of some 120,000 clones listed, over 85% are singletons. Material: PBMCs. These TCRs come from a woman aged 18-30 years in good health and CMV-seronegative.

J is TRBJ1-1 and V is TRBV28, with D possibly being TRBD1 (5 bases). This CDR3 is built from 17 residues. Germline CDR1 reads MDHEN; CDR2 reads SYDVKM. V lost 2 bases and J 7 bases, leaving 23 bases between the germline ends. CDR3 coding DNA: TGTGCCAGCAGTTTAGTACAGGCGACGAGGGGAGGCTTTGAAGCTTTCTTT. Protein sequence: CASSLVQATRGGFEAFF.

V usage is TRBV30 and J usage is TRBJ2-3; 9 bases align to TRBD1. With 2 bases clipped from V and 3 bases from J, the junction kept 6 bases outside the gene matches. The CDR3 is 15 residues long. Germline V lookup: CDR1 GTSNPN, CDR2 SVGIG (reference sequence). This CDR3 is CAWSSGDRVTDTQYF. The DNA of the CDR3 is TGTGCCTGGAGTTCGGGGGACAGGGTGACAGATACGCAGTATTTT.

V is TRBV9 and J is TRBJ2-7; D perhaps matches TRBD2 (5 bases). The ends were cut back, 3 bases at V and 7 bases at J, with 14 bases in the middle. The V gene's germline CDR1 is SGDLS and CDR2 YYNGEE. This CDR3 has 13 amino acids. CDR3 bases: TGTGCCAGCAGCGCTACCGGGAAAAATGAGCAGTACTTC. It codes for CASSATGKNEQYF. The full variable domain, in which reference TRBV9 and TRBJ2-7 provide the parts outside the CDR3, is DSGVTQTPKHLITATGQRVTLRCSPRSGDLSVYWYQQSLDQGLQFLIQYYNGEERAKGNILERFSAQQFPDLHSELNLSSLELGDSALYFCASSATGKNEQYFGPGTRLTVT.

The V call is TRBV28, the J call TRBJ1-4; 7 bases match TRBD1. This CDR3 comprises 15 residues. The germline V gene has CDR1 MDHEN and CDR2 SYDVKM. J was trimmed by 8 bases and V by 3 bases; bases with no gene match: 9. Here the CDR3 DNA reads TGTGCCAGCAGTTTGCCGACAGGGATAAGAGAAAAACTGTTTTTT. Protein sequence: CASSLPTGIREKLFF.

The chain recombines TRBV6-5 with TRBJ1-1, with a tentative D call TRBD1 (6 bases). The CDR3 totals 14 residues. The V gene's germline CDR1 is MNHEY and CDR2 SVGAGI. Trimming stripped 4 bases from V and 8 bases from J, with 17 bases between. The CDR3 region has the DNA TGTGCCAGCAGTTCTCCAACGGGACACAGAGAAGCTTTCTTT. Amino acid sequence: CASSSPTGHREAFF.

This chain links TRBV11-3 with TRBJ1-1, with TRBD1 as a possible D gene (5 bases). V was pared by 7 bases and J by 0 bases, with 12 bases between. The germline gives CDR1 SGHNT, CDR2 YENEEA. The CDR3 has 14 amino acids. CDR3 nucleotide sequence: TGTGCCAGCACACCAAGGGGTATGAACACTGAAGCTTTCTTT. Protein: CASTPRGMNTEAFF.

This chain uses TRBV11-2 with TRBJ2-7; the match to TRBD1 covers 7 bases. With V trimmed by 1 base and J by 6 bases, 6 bases remained unmatched. The germline V gene has CDR1 SGHAT and CDR2 FQNNGV. There are 14 residues in the CDR3. CDR3 nucleotide sequence: TGTGCCAGCAGCTTAGTGCCGACAGGGTCCGAGCAGTACTTC. Translation: CASSLVPTGSEQYF. Together with reference TRBV11-2 and TRBJ2-7, the CDR3 gives the full variable domain: EAGVAQSPRYKIIEKRQSVAFWCNPISGHATLYWYQQILGQGPKLLIQFQNNGVVDDSQLPKDRFSAERLKGVDSTLKIQPAKLEDSAVYLCASSLVPTGSEQYFGPGTRLTVT.

The V and J genes are TRBV2 and TRBJ1-6, with a possible D match to TRBD1 (5 bases). From germline, CDR1 is SNHLY and CDR2 FYNNEI. The CDR3 length is 14 residues. V lost 6 bases, J lost 10 bases, and 16 bases lay in between. DNA of the CDR3: TGTGCCAGCAGCGGGGGTCCTGGGTTATCACCCCTCCACTTT. Its protein product is CASSGGPGLSPLHF. Supplemented by reference TRBV2 and TRBJ1-6, the full variable domain reads EPEVTQTPSHQVTQMGQEVILRCVPISNHLYFYWYRQILGQKVEFLVSFYNNEISEKSEIFDDQFSVERPDGSNFTLKIRSTKLEDSAMYFCASSGGPGLSPLHFGNGTRLTVT.

The gene calls are TRBV4-3 and TRBJ1-1; 10 positions match TRBD1. The CDR3 runs to 16 residues. J gave up 3 bases and V 1 base, and 5 bases lay outside the gene matches. Germline lookup yields CDR1 LGHNA and CDR2 YSLEER. The CDR3 sequence: CASSQVVGTGDTEAFF. The CDR3 DNA reads TGCGCCAGCAGCCAAGTCGTTGGGACAGGGGACACTGAAGCTTTCTTT.

This rearrangement joins TRBV2 to TRBJ2-5; TRBD1 is a possible D gene (6 bases). From germline, CDR1 is SNHLY and CDR2 FYNNEI. Trimming removed 6 bases at V and 7 bases at J, with 12 bases between. This CDR3 region has 12 residues. This CDR3 is CASSAQGGTQYF. The CDR3 region has the DNA TGTGCCAGCAGCGCACAGGGCGGGACCCAGTACTTC.

The chain uses TRBV6-5 and TRBJ2-3; 9 nucleotides agree with TRBD2. V lost 5 bases, J lost 4 bases, and 4 bases stayed unmatched. Germline lookup yields CDR1 MNHEY and CDR2 SVGAGI. The CDR3 is 14 residues long. In DNA form, the CDR3 reads TGTGCCAGCAGTGGGACTAGCAGCGCAGATACGCAGTATTTT. It specifies CASSGTSSADTQYF.

V is TRBV19 and J is TRBJ1-1; D not certain. CDR3 length: 14 residues. With 2 bases removed from V and 2 bases from J, the gap between germline ends came to 9 bases. Germline V gene data show CDR1 as LNHDA and CDR2 as SQIVND (reference sequence). In DNA form, the CDR3 reads TGTGCCAGTAGTATAAGTTCAGTAAACACTGAAGCTTTCTTT. Translating it yields CASSISSVNTEAFF.

The rearrangement links TRBV5-6 to TRBJ1-1; D remains ambiguous. Between the trimmed V and J ends, which lost 5 bases and 6 bases, there was a span of 14 bases. The CDR3 length is 13 residues. In germline, CDR1 is SGHDT, CDR2 YYEEEE. Written as DNA, the CDR3 is TGTGCCAGCAGTGCCCTTGGGAGCGCTGAAGCTTTCTTT. Residues: CASSALGSAEAFF.

Of note for this clone: The same CDR3 is also encoded by other DNA sequences in this sample. The chain joins TRBV20-1 to TRBJ2-7, with 7 bases identical to TRBD1. This CDR3 is built from 11 residues. V lost 3 bases and J lost 5; bases outside the gene matches: 1. The germline V gene has CDR1 DFQATT and CDR2 SNEGSKA (reference sequence). CDR3 in amino acids: CSARTGNEQYF. CDR3 in DNA: TGCAGTGCTAGGACAGGGAACGAGCAGTACTTC.

The chain employs TRBV4-2 and TRBJ2-4, with 10 bases identical to TRBD2. This CDR3 has 14 residues. Germline-derived CDR1 and CDR2 are LGHNA and YNFKEQ. Unmatched junction bases numbered 1, after V lost 0 bases and J lost 8 bases. This CDR3 reads CASSQDSGRDIQYF. CDR3 nucleotide sequence: TGTGCCAGCAGCCAAGACAGCGGGAGGGACATTCAGTACTTC.

The rearrangement uses TRBV5-6 and TRBJ1-2; 7 bases fit TRBD1. V was pared by 3 bases and J by 8 bases, with 16 bases of the junction left unmatched. The CDR3 contains 16 residues. The germline V gene has CDR1 SGHDT and CDR2 YYEEEE. The CDR3 is CASSWADREVLEGYTF. Written as DNA, the CDR3 is TGTGCCAGCAGCTGGGCAGACAGGGAGGTATTGGAAGGCTACACCTTC.

The V call is TRBV11-3, the J call TRBJ1-2; D is possibly TRBD1 (6 bases). The V gene lost 1 base and the J gene lost 4 bases, with 13 bases spanning the gap. The length of the CDR3 is 15 residues. CDR1 is SGHNT and CDR2 is YENEEA in the germline V gene. For the CDR3, the DNA is TGTGCCAGCAGCTTAGTATCCGGGGGGGCCTATGGCTACACCTTC. The encoded protein is CASSLVSGGAYGYTF.

The J gene is TRBJ1-3, the V gene TRBV6-6; D is perhaps TRBD1 (5 bases). Germline values: CDR1 MNHNY, CDR2 SVGAGI (reference sequence). This CDR3 spans 15 amino acids. V was pared by 0 bases and J by 2 bases, with 8 bases between. The CDR3 is CASSYSGGAGNTIYF. The CDR3 coding sequence is TGTGCCAGCAGTTACTCGGGGGGGGCTGGAAACACCATATATTTT.

This clone occurred once. The genes are TRBV5-4 and TRBJ2-7; TRBD2 matches at 8 bases. Germline loops: CDR1 SGHNT, CDR2 YYREEE (reference sequence). Germline trimming cut 0 bases from V and 6 bases from J; bases unmatched to any gene: 8. This CDR3 is built from 15 residues. The CDR3 sequence is CASSLVSGGQAEQYF. CDR3 in DNA: TGTGCCAGCAGCTTGGTCTCGGGGGGGCAGGCCGAGCAGTACTTC.

This clone appeared once. The chain employs TRBV15 and TRBJ2-7; tentative D call: TRBD1 (6 bases). V dropped 5 bases and J dropped 3 bases, with 11 bases sitting between them. Germline-derived CDR1 and CDR2 are LNHNV and YYDKDF (reference sequence). CDR3 size: 13 residues. DNA for the CDR3: TGTGCCACCAGCGAACAGGGATTCTACGAGCAGTACTTC. Its protein product is CATSEQGFYEQYF.

The chain joins TRBV28 to TRBJ2-7; 7 bases match TRBD1. The CDR3 has 11 residues. Germline loops: CDR1 MDHEN, CDR2 SYDVKM. The J segment lost 10 bases and the V segment lost 5 bases, leaving 5 bases of the junction unmatched. CDR3 protein: CASSDRESQYF. The CDR3 DNA is TGTGCCAGCAGTGACAGGGAATCCCAGTACTTC.

V is TRBV4-1 and J is TRBJ2-1; maybe TRBD2 (6 bases). The CDR3 totals 15 residues. V was shortened by 3 bases and J by 6 bases, with 15 bases between the two germline ends. From germline, CDR1 is MGHRA and CDR2 YSYEKL. The CDR3 DNA reads TGCGCCAGCAGCCACCCAAAGGAGGGCCCCAATGAGCAGTTCTTC. Its translation is CASSHPKEGPNEQFF.

The chain carries TRBV14 and TRBJ2-7; 9 bases fit TRBD1. The germline V gene has CDR1 SGHDN and CDR2 FVKESK. The CDR3 is 15 amino acids. J gave up 4 bases and V 3 bases, and 7 bases lay outside the gene matches. DNA of the CDR3: TGTGCCAGCAGCCAGAACAGGGGGCGCGGATACGAGCAGTACTTC. It is translated as CASSQNRGRGYEQYF.

This rearrangement joins TRBV5-6 to TRBJ1-1, with 12 nucleotides matching TRBD1. The germline V gene has CDR1 SGHDT and CDR2 YYEEEE. The length of the CDR3 is 15 residues. Trimming removed 4 bases from V and 5 bases from J; junction bases left unmatched: 6. The CDR3 sequence: CASSPGDRGQTEAFF. The CDR3 DNA reads as TGTGCCAGCAGCCCCGGGGACAGGGGGCAGACTGAAGCTTTCTTT.

The chain has TRBV30 and TRBJ1-5; TRBD1 matches at 7 bases. In germline, CDR1 is GTSNPN, CDR2 SVGIG (reference sequence). The J segment lost 4 bases and the V segment lost 5 bases, leaving 5 bases of the junction unmatched. CDR3 size: 13 residues. The CDR3: CAWGDRRNQPQHF. The CDR3 DNA sequence: TGTGCCTGGGGGGACAGAAGAAATCAGCCCCAGCATTTT.

This chain links TRBV10-3 with TRBJ2-3; no firm D call. Per the germline V gene, CDR1 is ENHRY and CDR2 is SYGVKD. This CDR3 spans 16 amino acids. V was clipped by 1 base and J by 0 bases, with 11 bases between them. Here the CDR3 reads CAISEFSSLSTDTQYF. CDR3 coding DNA: TGTGCCATCAGTGAGTTTAGCAGTCTTAGCACAGATACGCAGTATTTT.

The chain recombines TRBV27 with TRBJ2-3; 8 positions agree with TRBD2. The ends lost 10 bases at V and 3 bases at J; junction bases unmatched: 9. Germline V gene data show CDR1 as MNHEY and CDR2 as SMNVEV (reference sequence). CDR3 length: 14 amino acids. The CDR3 DNA follows: TGTGCCACACAGAGGGCGGGGGGTACAGATACGCAGTATTTT. Translated: CATQRAGGTDTQYF.

The V and J genes are TRBV30 and TRBJ1-2; 9 bases align to TRBD1. The CDR3 totals 12 residues. V trimming: 4 bases; J trimming: 5 bases; junction bases outside the gene matches: 2. The germline CDR1 and CDR2 sequences are GTSNPN and SVGIG (reference sequence). The CDR3, as DNA: TGTGCCTGGACCGGGACAGGGTATGGCTACACCTTC. Protein product: CAWTGTGYGYTF. Combining the CDR3 with reference TRBV30 and TRBJ1-2 gives the whole variable domain SQTIHQWPATLVQPVGSPLSLECTVEGTSNPNLYWYRQAAGRGLQLLFYSVGIGQISSEVPQNLSASRPQDRQFILSSKKLLLSDSGFYLCAWTGTGYGYTFGSGTRLTVV.